The 16 T cell receptor beta chains listed next were all sequenced from one sample in a study of T cell responses to AZD1222 COVID-19 vaccine. Method: immunoSEQ multiplex PCR; TCRdb's copy keeps in-frame clones and lacks some. The table records approximately 94,000 clones, 92% of them present only once. The sample consisted of peripheral blood, taken on day 0 of AZD1222 vaccination. These receptors were taken from an adult in good health.

V gene TRBV28 combines with J gene TRBJ2-7; 8 nucleotides match TRBD1. Germline V gene lookup returns CDR1 MDHEN and CDR2 SYDVKM. The trim removed 6 bases at V and 4 bases at J, leaving 11 bases unmatched. The length of the CDR3 is 15 residues. The CDR3 nucleotides read TGTGCCAGCAGGAGGGAGACGACAGGGGCGTACGAGCAGTACTTC. It yields the protein CASRRETTGAYEQYF.

V and J are TRBV18 and TRBJ1-5; a weak D match, TRBD1 (6 bases). Germline values: CDR1 KGHSH, CDR2 LQKENI. The CDR3 is 17 residues long. V lost 3 bases, J lost 7 bases, and 22 bases lay in between. CDR3 sequence (DNA): TGTGCCAGCTCACCCCCCCCTCGGGGGGGCAAAGGACAGCCCCAGCATTTT. This gives the protein CASSPPPRGGKGQPQHF.

The V call is TRBV15, the J call TRBJ2-7; the D gene is possibly TRBD2 (6 bases). The germline V gene has CDR1 LNHNV and CDR2 YYDKDF (reference sequence). The germline V and J ends were trimmed by 1 base and 1 base, with 11 bases remaining between them. This CDR3 comprises 15 residues. CDR3 nucleotide sequence: TGTGCCACCAGCAGAGGCGGGGCGGTATCCTACGAGCAGTACTTC. The encoded protein is CATSRGGAVSYEQYF.

Only a few counts were recorded for this clone. V usage is TRBV28 and J usage is TRBJ1-1; D is unresolved. The CDR3 is 12 amino acids. Trimming pared 3 bases from V and 7 bases from J, leaving 9 bases between. CDR1 is MDHEN, CDR2 SYDVKM, per germline. As DNA, the CDR3 is TGTGCCAGCAGTTTTTTAGGCCGTGAAGCTTTCTTT. Translating gives CASSFLGREAFF. The full variable domain, rest sourced from reference TRBV28 and TRBJ1-1, is DVKVTQSSRYLVKRTGEKVFLECVQDMDHENMFWYRQDPGLGLRLIYFSYDVKMKEKGDIPEGYSVSREKKERFSLILESASTNQTSMYLCASSFLGREAFFGQGTRLTVV.

The rearrangement uses TRBV6-1 and TRBJ1-3, with D perhaps matching TRBD1 (5 bases). This CDR3 comprises 16 residues. In germline, CDR1 is MNHNS, CDR2 SASEGT. The V and J ends lost 0 bases and 0 bases respectively, with 9 bases between them. The CDR3, as DNA: TGTGCCAGCAGTGAAGCTGGGACGTTCTCTGGAAACACCATATATTTT. Protein: CASSEAGTFSGNTIYF.

The CDR3 sequence: CASWDSGDYEQYF. CDR3 coding DNA: TGCGCCAGCTGGGATAGCGGGGACTACGAGCAGTACTTC. The rearrangement links TRBV10-2 to TRBJ2-7, with 8 bases aligning to TRBD2. The V gene's germline CDR1 is WSHSY and CDR2 SAAADI. J was trimmed by 3 bases and V by 8 bases; bases with no gene match: 6. The CDR3 contains 13 residues.

The gene calls are TRBV5-1 and TRBJ2-1, with D perhaps given as TRBD1 or TRBD2 (5 bases each). The CDR3 extends over 14 amino acids. Germline CDR1 and CDR2: SGHRS and YFSETQ. V lost 3 bases and J 4 bases, leaving 11 bases between the germline ends. Written as DNA, the CDR3 is TGCGCCAGCAGCTCCGGGGACCAGTACAATGAGCAGTTCTTC. The encoded protein is CASSSGDQYNEQFF.

This chain links TRBV5-1 with TRBJ2-1; 15 nucleotides agree with TRBD2. Germline CDR1 reads SGHRS; CDR2 reads YFSETQ. The CDR3 sequence is 15 residues long. J gave up 10 bases and V 0 bases, and 2 bases lay outside the gene matches. In nucleotides, the CDR3 is TGCGCCAGCAGCTTGGGGACTAGCGGGAGGGGGGAGCAGTTCTTC. This gives the protein CASSLGTSGRGEQFF.

The V and J genes are TRBV7-8 and TRBJ1-2; no clear D gene. Deletions cut 2 bases from V and 5 bases from J, with 18 bases between. Per the germline V gene, CDR1 is SGHVS and CDR2 is FQNEAQ. This CDR3 is built from 16 residues. The CDR3 DNA follows: TGTGCCAGCAGCTTATCCAGTACCGGGTCATCTTATGGCTACACCTTC. This codes for CASSLSSTGSSYGYTF. The variable domain in full, with the rest retrieved from reference TRBV7-8 and TRBJ1-2, is GAGVSQSPRYKVAKRGQDVALRCDPISGHVSLFWYQQALGQGPEFLTYFQNEAQLDKSGLPSDRFFAERPEGSVSTLKIQRTQQEDSAVYLCASSLSSTGSSYGYTFGSGTRLTVV.

The chain employs TRBV4-1 and TRBJ2-1, with D uncertain. V lost 2 bases to trimming and J lost 5 bases, with 10 bases between them. Per the germline V gene, CDR1 is MGHRA and CDR2 is YSYEKL. This CDR3 has 14 amino acids. CDR3: CASSQNTVNNEQFF. The CDR3 region has the DNA TGCGCCAGCAGCCAAAATACCGTCAACAATGAGCAGTTCTTC.

J is TRBJ2-7 and V is TRBV7-2, with TRBD2 identical over 8 bases. The CDR3 length is 16 residues. Germline V gene sequence: CDR1 SGHTA, CDR2 FQGNSA. V shed 1 base and J 2 bases; nucleotides not matched to a gene: 7. The CDR3 region has the DNA TGTGCCAGCAGCTTAGTTGTCGGGAGGGCCGCCTACGAGCAGTACTTC. Protein sequence: CASSLVVGRAAYEQYF.

The chain links TRBV2 to TRBJ2-2, with D tentatively TRBD1 (7 bases). This CDR3 has 14 amino acids. Per germline, CDR1 SNHLY and CDR2 FYNNEI. Trimming shortened V by 3 bases and J by 6 bases, and 11 bases separated the two germline ends. The DNA for the CDR3 is TGTGCCAGCAGTGACAGGGGGGTAGCCGGGGAGCTGTTTTTT. It is translated as CASSDRGVAGELFF.

This chain connects TRBV29-1 to TRBJ2-3, with D perhaps matching TRBD2 (5 bases). The CDR3 runs 17 residues. The germline CDR1 and CDR2 sequences are SQVTM and ANQGSEA. Trimming took 3 bases from V and 5 from J, leaving 24 bases between them. The CDR3 coding sequence is TGCAGCGTTGACCCCCGTGGAGGAAACCCGCCAGGAGATACGCAGTATTTT. Encoded protein: CSVDPRGGNPPGDTQYF.

This chain connects TRBV7-9 to TRBJ2-1; TRBD2 is a possible D gene (6 bases). This CDR3 contains 14 residues. Germline values: CDR1 SEHNR, CDR2 FQNEAQ (reference sequence). V lost 5 bases to trimming and J lost 7 bases, with 15 bases between them. The CDR3 DNA reads as TGTGCCAGCAGCCCCTCGGGCGGGAAGAATGAGCAGTTCTTC. Its translation: CASSPSGGKNEQFF.

The chain couples TRBV4-1 to TRBJ1-1, with a weak D call TRBD1 (6 bases). Germline CDR1 MGHRA, CDR2 YSYEKL. The CDR3 runs 15 residues. The ends were cut back, 0 bases at V and 6 bases at J, with 14 bases in the middle. CDR3 nucleotides: TGCGCCAGCAGCCAAGACGTCACAGGGAGGGCTGAAGCTTTCTTT. Its translation is CASSQDVTGRAEAFF.

The rearrangement links TRBV6-4 to TRBJ1-5; weak D call: TRBD1 (6 bases). V dropped 6 bases and J dropped 0 bases, with 12 bases sitting between them. The CDR3 extends over 15 amino acids. Germline CDR1 and CDR2: MRHNA and SNTAGT. CDR3 in DNA: TGTGCCAGCAGCGCCCGGACAGATAGCAATCAGCCCCAGCATTTT. As protein: CASSARTDSNQPQHF.